The clone carrying this T cell receptor (beta chain) was counted ten times or more. Its antigen remains unidentified. In building TCR beta libraries, iRepertoire HTBI primers were used together with Arm-PCR of CDR3 regions. TCRdb ran MiXCR on the multiplex PCR reads and lists one entry per CDR3 protein. Found here are 360,000 or so distinct CDR3 sequences, roughly 17% of them singletons; the top ten hold 20%. The data derive from a study of regulatory T cells in long-lasting Graves disease. General study findings and limits: Reduced TCR diversity was observed in persistent Graves' patients versus newly diagnosed patients.

The V gene's germline CDR1 is SNHLY and CDR2 FYNNEI. Trimming stripped 8 bases from V and 1 base from J, with 11 bases between. The CDR3 is 13 amino acids. Time point meaning: newly diagnosed GD, antithyroid drugs for less than 3 months. Extracted PBMC RNA gave rise to the TCR library. The sample also formed part of further work on T cells in Graves' hyperthyroidism and ophthalmopathy. That source adds: HTBI primers were used for first-round RT-PCR of the TCR CDR3.

Sequencing was performed on peripheral blood mononuclear cells (PBMCs), taken at new diagnosis, from a patient treated with antithyroid drugs. The clonotype comes from a woman aged 18-30 years with Graves disease. This chain uses TRBV2 with TRBJ1-1; D not resolved. DNA of the CDR3: TGTGCCAGCCATGTAAAGACGAACACTGAAGCTTTCTTT. It is translated as CASHVKTNTEAFF.